This T cell receptor beta chain comes out of a study of cytomegalovirus exposure and HLA in healthy donors. Overall study results and limits: The CMV antigen specificity of a few CMV-associated chains was confirmed through in vitro analysis.

V was pared by 5 bases and J by 6 bases, with 14 bases between. This CDR3 region has 14 residues. CDR1 is LNHDA and CDR2 is SQIVND in the germline V gene (reference sequence). This clone came up once. Its antigen remains unidentified. The PCR was carried out with 60 Vbeta primers and 13 Jbeta primers. The assay was immunoSEQ multiplex PCR, and TCRdb's table has in-frame clones only and misses some. The table records around 150,000 clones, around 80% of them present only once. V usage is TRBV19 and J usage is TRBJ2-1, with a possible D match to TRBD1 (8 bases). Material: PBMCs. The receptor comes from a male donor in good health and CMV-seropositive. CDR3 amino acids: CASSGTGGANEQFF. The CDR3 DNA sequence: TGTGCCAGTAGTGGCACAGGGGGGGCCAATGAGCAGTTCTTC.